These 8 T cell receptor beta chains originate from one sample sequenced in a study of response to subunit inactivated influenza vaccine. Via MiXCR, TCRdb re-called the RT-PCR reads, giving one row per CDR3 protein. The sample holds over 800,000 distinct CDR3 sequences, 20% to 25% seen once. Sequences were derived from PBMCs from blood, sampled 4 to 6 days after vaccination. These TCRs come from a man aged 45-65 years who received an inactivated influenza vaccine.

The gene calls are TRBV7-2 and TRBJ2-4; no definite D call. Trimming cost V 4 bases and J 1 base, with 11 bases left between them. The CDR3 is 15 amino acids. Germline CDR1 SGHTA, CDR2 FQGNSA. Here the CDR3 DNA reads TGTGCCAGCAGCTACCCCCCCTGGGCCAAAAACATTCAGTACTTC. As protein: CASSYPPWAKNIQYF.

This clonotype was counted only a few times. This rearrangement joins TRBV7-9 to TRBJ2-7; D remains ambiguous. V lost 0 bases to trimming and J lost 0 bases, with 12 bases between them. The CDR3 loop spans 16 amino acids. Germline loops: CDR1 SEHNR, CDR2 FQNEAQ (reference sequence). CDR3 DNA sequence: TGTGCCAGCAGCTTAGCGCCGGACGGCAACTCCTACGAGCAGTACTTC. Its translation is CASSLAPDGNSYEQYF.

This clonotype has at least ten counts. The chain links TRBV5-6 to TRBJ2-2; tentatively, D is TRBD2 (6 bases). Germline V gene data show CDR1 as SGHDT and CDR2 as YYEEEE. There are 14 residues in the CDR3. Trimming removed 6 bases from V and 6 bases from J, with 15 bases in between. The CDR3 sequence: CASTSPGESGELFF. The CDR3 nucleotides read TGTGCCAGCACCTCGCCGGGAGAGTCCGGGGAGCTGTTTTTT.

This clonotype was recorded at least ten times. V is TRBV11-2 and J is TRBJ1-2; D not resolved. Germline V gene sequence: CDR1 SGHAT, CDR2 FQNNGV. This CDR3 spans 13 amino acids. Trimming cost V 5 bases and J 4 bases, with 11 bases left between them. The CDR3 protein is CASSPQGVYGYTF. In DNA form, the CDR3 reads TGTGCCAGCAGCCCCCAAGGTGTCTATGGCTACACCTTC. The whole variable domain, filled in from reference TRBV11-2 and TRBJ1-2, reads EAGVAQSPRYKIIEKRQSVAFWCNPISGHATLYWYQQILGQGPKLLIQFQNNGVVDDSQLPKDRFSAERLKGVDSTLKIQPAKLEDSAVYLCASSPQGVYGYTFGSGTRLTVV.

The CDR3 DNA sequence: TGTGCCAGCAGCTTAGATGGCTCATACACTGAAGCTTTCTTT. Amino acid sequence: CASSLDGSYTEAFF. The gene calls are TRBV7-2 and TRBJ1-1; unclear D gene. The length of the CDR3 is 14 residues. Germline CDR1 reads SGHTA; CDR2 reads FQGNSA. V was trimmed by 1 base and J by 3 bases, leaving 9 bases between them.

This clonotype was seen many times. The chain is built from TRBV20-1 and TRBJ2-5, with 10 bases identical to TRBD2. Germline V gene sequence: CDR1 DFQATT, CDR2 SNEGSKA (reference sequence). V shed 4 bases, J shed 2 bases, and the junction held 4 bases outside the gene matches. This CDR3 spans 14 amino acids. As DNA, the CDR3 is TGCAGTGCTACCATACTAGCGGGACAAGAGACCCAGTACTTC. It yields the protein CSATILAGQETQYF.

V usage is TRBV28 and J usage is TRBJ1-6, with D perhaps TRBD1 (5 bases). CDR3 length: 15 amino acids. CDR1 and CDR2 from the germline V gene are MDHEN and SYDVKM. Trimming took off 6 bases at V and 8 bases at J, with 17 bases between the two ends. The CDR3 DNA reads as TGTGCCAGCAGCCGAGAAGGGGTTGTGGATTCACCCCTCCACTTT. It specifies CASSREGVVDSPLHF.

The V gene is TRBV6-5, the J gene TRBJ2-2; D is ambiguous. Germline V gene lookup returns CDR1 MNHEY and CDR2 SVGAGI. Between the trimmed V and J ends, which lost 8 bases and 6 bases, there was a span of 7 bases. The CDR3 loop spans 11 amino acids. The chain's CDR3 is CASGVAGELFF. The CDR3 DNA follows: TGTGCCAGCGGGGTAGCCGGGGAGCTGTTTTTT.